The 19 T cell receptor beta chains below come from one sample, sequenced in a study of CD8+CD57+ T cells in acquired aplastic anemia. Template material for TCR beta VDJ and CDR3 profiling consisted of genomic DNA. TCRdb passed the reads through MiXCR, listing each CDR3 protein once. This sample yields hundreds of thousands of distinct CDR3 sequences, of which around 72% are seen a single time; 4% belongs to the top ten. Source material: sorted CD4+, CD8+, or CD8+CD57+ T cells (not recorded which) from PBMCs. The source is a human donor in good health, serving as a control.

In DNA form, the CDR3 reads TGTGCCAGCAGGGGCACGGGACATGTCTGTCAGACCTTC. The encoded protein is CASRGTGHVCQTF. The J gene is TRBJ1-2, the V gene TRBV7-8, with D tentatively TRBD1 (6 bases). Germline V gene data show CDR1 as SGHVS and CDR2 as FQNEAQ. The V and J ends lost 6 bases and 14 bases respectively, with 22 bases between them. The CDR3 has 13 residues.

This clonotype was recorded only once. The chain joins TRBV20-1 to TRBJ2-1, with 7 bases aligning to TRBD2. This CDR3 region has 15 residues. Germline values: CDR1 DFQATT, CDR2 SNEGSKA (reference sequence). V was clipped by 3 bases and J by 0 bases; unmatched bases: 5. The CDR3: CSARSGRISYNEQFF. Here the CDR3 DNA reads TGCAGTGCTAGGTCCGGGAGGATCTCCTACAATGAGCAGTTCTTC.

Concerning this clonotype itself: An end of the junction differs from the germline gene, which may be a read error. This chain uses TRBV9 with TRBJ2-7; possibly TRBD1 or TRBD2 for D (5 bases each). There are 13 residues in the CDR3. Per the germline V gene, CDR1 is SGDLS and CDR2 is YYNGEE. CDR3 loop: CASSDKQTEGTPF. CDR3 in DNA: TGTGCCAGCAGCGATAAGCAGACAGAGGGCACACCCTTC.

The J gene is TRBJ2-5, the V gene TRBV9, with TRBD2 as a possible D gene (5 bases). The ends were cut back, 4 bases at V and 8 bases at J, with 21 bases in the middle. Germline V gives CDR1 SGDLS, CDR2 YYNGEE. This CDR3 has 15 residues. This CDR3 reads CASSFHGERTCTQYF. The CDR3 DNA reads TGTGCCAGCAGCTTCCACGGGGAACGCACCTGCACCCAGTACTTC. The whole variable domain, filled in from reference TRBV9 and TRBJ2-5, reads DSGVTQTPKHLITATGQRVTLRCSPRSGDLSVYWYQQSLDQGLQFLIQYYNGEERAKGNILERFSAQQFPDLHSELNLSSLELGDSALYFCASSFHGERTCTQYFGPGTRLLVL.

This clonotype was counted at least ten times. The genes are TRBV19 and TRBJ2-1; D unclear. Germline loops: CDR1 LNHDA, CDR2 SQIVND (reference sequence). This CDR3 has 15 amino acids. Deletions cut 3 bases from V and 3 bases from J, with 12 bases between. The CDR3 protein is CASSIEAGYYNEQFF. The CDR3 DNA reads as TGTGCCAGTAGTATCGAGGCAGGATACTACAATGAGCAGTTCTTC.

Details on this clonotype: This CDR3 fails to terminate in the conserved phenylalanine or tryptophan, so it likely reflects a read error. The CDR3 DNA is TGTGCCAGCAGTGATGGTGGCACCCAGTACGTC. The encoded protein is CASSDGGTQYV. This chain links TRBV10-3 with TRBJ2-5; D unresolved. Germline V lookup: CDR1 ENHRY, CDR2 SYGVKD. This CDR3 contains 11 residues.

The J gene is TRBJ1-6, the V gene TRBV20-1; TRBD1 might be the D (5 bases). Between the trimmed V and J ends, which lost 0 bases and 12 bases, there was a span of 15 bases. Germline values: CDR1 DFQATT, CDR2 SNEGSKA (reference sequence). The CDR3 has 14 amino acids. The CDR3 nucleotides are TGCAGTGCTAGAGAGGGGCCAGGGTGGGAACCCCTCCACTTT. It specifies CSAREGPGWEPLHF.

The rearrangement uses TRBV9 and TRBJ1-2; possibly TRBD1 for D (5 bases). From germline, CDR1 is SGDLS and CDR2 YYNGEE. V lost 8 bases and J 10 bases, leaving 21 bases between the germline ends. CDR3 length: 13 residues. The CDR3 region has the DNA TGTGCCAGTAGTATAGGCGGGGCAGAAGACTACACCTTC. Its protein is CASSIGGAEDYTF.

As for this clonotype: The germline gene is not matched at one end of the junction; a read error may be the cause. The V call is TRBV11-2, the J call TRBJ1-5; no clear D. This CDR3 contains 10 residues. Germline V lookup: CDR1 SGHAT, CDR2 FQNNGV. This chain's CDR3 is CASSIQPQHF. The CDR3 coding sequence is TGTGCCAGCAGCATTCAGCCCCAGCATTTT.

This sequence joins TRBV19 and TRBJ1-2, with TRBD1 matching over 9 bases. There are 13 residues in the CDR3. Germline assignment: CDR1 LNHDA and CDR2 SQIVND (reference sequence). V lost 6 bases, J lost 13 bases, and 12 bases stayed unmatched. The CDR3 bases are TGTGCCAGTAGCCCGGGGACAGGGTTTATGATCACCTTC. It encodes CASSPGTGFMITF.

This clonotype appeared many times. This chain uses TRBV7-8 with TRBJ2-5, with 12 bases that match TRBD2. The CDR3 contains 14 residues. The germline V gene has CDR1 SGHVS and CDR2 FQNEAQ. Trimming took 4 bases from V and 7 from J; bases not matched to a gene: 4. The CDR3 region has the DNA TGTGCCAGCAGCTCACAGACTAGCGGGGGGACCCAGTACTTC. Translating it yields CASSSQTSGGTQYF.

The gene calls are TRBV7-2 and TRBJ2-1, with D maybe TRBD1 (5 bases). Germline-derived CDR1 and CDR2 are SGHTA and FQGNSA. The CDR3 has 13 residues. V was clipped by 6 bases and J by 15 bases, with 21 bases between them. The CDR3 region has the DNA TGTGCCAGCAGTCTCAACAGGATGCATGAAGCGTTCTTC. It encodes CASSLNRMHEAFF.

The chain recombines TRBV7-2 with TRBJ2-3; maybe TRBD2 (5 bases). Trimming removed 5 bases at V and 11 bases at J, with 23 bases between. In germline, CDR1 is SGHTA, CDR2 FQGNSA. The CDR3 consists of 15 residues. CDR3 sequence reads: CASSRGRDSPYLQYF. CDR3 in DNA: TGTGCCAGCAGCCGAGGGCGCGATTCGCCGTATTTGCAGTATTTT.

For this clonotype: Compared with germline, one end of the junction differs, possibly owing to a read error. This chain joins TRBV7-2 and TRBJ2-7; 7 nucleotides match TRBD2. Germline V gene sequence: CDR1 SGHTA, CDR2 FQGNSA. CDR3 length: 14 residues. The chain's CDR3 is CASFRTRLGELFFF. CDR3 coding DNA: TGTGCCAGCTTCCGGACTAGATTGGGGGAGCTGTTTTTTTTC.

The CDR3 is CASVWGQETYEQYF. The CDR3, as DNA: TGTGCCAGCGTTTGGGGACAGGAGACCTACGAGCAGTACTTC. V and J are TRBV6-7 and TRBJ2-7; TRBD1 agrees at 8 bases. TRBV6-7 is annotated as an ORF whose role is uncertain. V gave up 8 bases and J gave up 2 bases; unmatched junction bases: 8. The CDR3 is made up of 14 amino acids.

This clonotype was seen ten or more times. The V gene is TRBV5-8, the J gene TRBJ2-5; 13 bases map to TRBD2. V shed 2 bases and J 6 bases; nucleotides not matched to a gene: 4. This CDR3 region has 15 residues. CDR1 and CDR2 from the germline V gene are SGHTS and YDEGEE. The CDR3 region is CASSFWTSGGQTQYF. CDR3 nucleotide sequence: TGTGCCAGCAGCTTTTGGACTAGCGGGGGCCAGACCCAGTACTTC.

DNA for the CDR3: TGCGCCAGCAGCGTCGGGGGGATTATGGGCACCTTC. This translates into CASSVGGIMGTF. The chain is built from TRBV5-1 and TRBJ1-2, with D tentatively TRBD1 (5 bases). Germline loops: CDR1 SGHRS, CDR2 YFSETQ. CDR3 length: 12 residues. Trimming removed 4 bases at V and 13 bases at J, with 17 bases between.

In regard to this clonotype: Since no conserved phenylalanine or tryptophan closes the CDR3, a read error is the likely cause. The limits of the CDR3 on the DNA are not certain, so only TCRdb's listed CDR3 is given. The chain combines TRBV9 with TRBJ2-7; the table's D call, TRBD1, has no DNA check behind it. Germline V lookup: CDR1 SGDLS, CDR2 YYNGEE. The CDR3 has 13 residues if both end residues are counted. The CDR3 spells CASSGTTGDEHEL.

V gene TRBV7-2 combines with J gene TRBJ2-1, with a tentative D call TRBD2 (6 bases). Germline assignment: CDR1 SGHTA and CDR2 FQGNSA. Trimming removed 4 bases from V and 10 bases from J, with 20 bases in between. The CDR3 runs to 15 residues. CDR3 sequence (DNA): TGTGCCAGCAGCTCAAAATGGGACTTGCAGTACGAGCAGTTCTTC. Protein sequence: CASSSKWDLQYEQFF.